What follows are 10 T cell receptor beta chains derived from one specimen sequenced in a study of blood T cell repertoires in COVID-19. Assay used: immunoSEQ multiplex PCR; TCRdb lists only in-frame clones, some missing. The sample records more than 85,000 clones, roughly 89% being singletons. Source material: peripheral blood. These receptor sequences come from a woman aged 45-65 years with COVID-19, enrolled during active disease.

CDR3 sequence reads: CASSYLLFGQGNQPQHF. The CDR3 nucleotides read TGTGCCAGCAGTTACTTGTTATTCGGACAGGGAAATCAGCCCCAGCATTTT. This chain uses TRBV6-2 or TRBV6-3 with TRBJ1-5; 8 nucleotides agree with TRBD1. The CDR3 length is 17 residues. The V gene's germline CDR1 is MNHEY and CDR2 SVGEGT. J lost 4 bases, V lost 1 base, and 9 bases had no gene match.

The CDR3 spells CASKIGGTGELFF. CDR3 in DNA: TGTGCCAGCAAAATCGGGGGCACCGGGGAGCTGTTTTTT. The chain employs TRBV2 and TRBJ2-2; D may be TRBD2 (6 bases). The CDR3 length is 13 residues. V was trimmed by 7 bases and J by 4 bases, leaving 10 bases between them. Germline V lookup: CDR1 SNHLY, CDR2 FYNNEI.

As DNA, the CDR3 is TGTGCCAGCAGCCAAGAAGAATTAGTAGAGGCAGGGTTAATATTCAGCAATCAGCCCCAGCATTTT. This encodes CASSQEELVEAGLIFSNQPQHF. The J gene is TRBJ1-5, the V gene TRBV14; tentative D call: TRBD1 (5 bases). V shed 0 bases and J shed 1 base, with 28 bases lying between them. Looked up from germline, CDR1 is SGHDN and CDR2 is FVKESK. CDR3 length equals 22 residues.

CDR3: CASSTRDSYTEAFF. CDR3 bases: TGTGCCAGTAGTACGCGAGACAGTTACACTGAAGCTTTCTTT. This chain joins TRBV19 and TRBJ1-1; a weak D match, TRBD1 (5 bases). V was cut by 4 bases and J by 3 bases, with 12 bases left in between. CDR1 and CDR2 from the germline V gene are LNHDA and SQIVND (reference sequence). The CDR3 loop spans 14 amino acids.

The chain uses TRBV5-5 and TRBJ2-3, with TRBD1 identical over 7 bases. This CDR3 comprises 14 residues. Germline CDR1 is SGHKS and CDR2 is YYEKEE (reference sequence). With 2 bases clipped from V and 1 base from J, the junction kept 1 base outside the gene matches. CDR3 bases: TGTGCCAGCAGCTTAGGGACAGGCACAGATACGCAGTATTTT. Protein sequence: CASSLGTGTDTQYF.

The gene calls are TRBV6-1 and TRBJ2-7, with 9 bases aligning to TRBD1. The CDR3 has 15 residues. The ends lost 1 base at V and 3 bases at J; junction bases unmatched: 4. Germline CDR1 and CDR2: MNHNS and SASEGT. CDR3 DNA: TGTGCCAGCAGTGAAGAATGGACAGGGGTCTACGAGCAGTACTTC. It translates to CASSEEWTGVYEQYF.

This chain uses TRBV5-1 with TRBJ2-3; perhaps TRBD2 as D (5 bases). V was clipped by 4 bases and J by 6 bases, with 21 bases between them. This CDR3 spans 16 amino acids. Per the germline V gene, CDR1 is SGHRS and CDR2 is YFSETQ. This chain's CDR3 is CASSPQGRANADTQYF. CDR3 DNA sequence: TGCGCCAGCAGCCCCCAAGGGCGGGCTAACGCTGATACGCAGTATTTT.

The chain couples TRBV30 to TRBJ1-5; D is ambiguous. The CDR3 totals 13 residues. Germline-derived CDR1 and CDR2 are GTSNPN and SVGIG (reference sequence). Trimming took off 2 bases at V and 7 bases at J, with 12 bases between the two ends. The CDR3 loop reads CAWSIQNGQPQHF. CDR3 nucleotide sequence: TGTGCCTGGAGTATACAAAACGGGCAGCCCCAGCATTTT.

V and J are TRBV19 and TRBJ2-7; 8 bases are a match to TRBD1. V lost 5 bases to trimming and J lost 0 bases; unmatched junction nucleotides: 3. Germline assignment: CDR1 LNHDA and CDR2 SQIVND (reference sequence). This CDR3 has 14 residues. The CDR3 loop is CASSRTGSSYEQYV. For the CDR3, the DNA is TGTGCCAGTAGTCGGACAGGGAGCTCCTACGAGCAGTACGTC.

V and J are TRBV18 and TRBJ2-1, with 8 positions matching TRBD2. V lost 3 bases to trimming and J lost 7 bases; unmatched junction nucleotides: 11. This CDR3 region has 16 residues. CDR1 KGHSH and CDR2 LQKENI come from the germline V gene. In nucleotides, the CDR3 is TGTGCCAGCTCACCTAGGAGCCGGGGGGGCGGAAATGAGCAGTTCTTC. This encodes CASSPRSRGGGNEQFF.